This T cell receptor (beta chain) is drawn from a study of T cells in localized non-small cell lung cancer. Overall study findings and caveats: Increased T cell density in blood showed an association with longer overall survival. In adjacent lung appeared a median approximately 57 of the top 100 tumor clones. The greatest T cell clonality was found in uninvolved adjacent lung (higher than in tumor).

Produced via immunoSEQ multiplex PCR; TCRdb's table is partial and in-frame only. The sample gives roughly 36,000 clones, around 93% of which show up once; approximately 5.3% is in the top ten. The table lists this clone with a few counts. Its target is not known. The sequence was collected from a man aged 40 to 69 with stage II lung adenocarcinoma. This sample comprised PBMCs, obtained before any cancer treatment.

The DNA of the CDR3 is TGTGCCAGCAGTCCCGGGCCCCGCGGAGGCTACACCTTC. Protein: CASSPGPRGGYTF. This rearrangement joins TRBV27 to TRBJ1-2; D call uncertain. CDR3 length: 13 amino acids. Trimming shortened V by 5 bases and J by 8 bases, and 15 bases separated the two germline ends. Germline V gene data show CDR1 as MNHEY and CDR2 as SMNVEV (reference sequence).